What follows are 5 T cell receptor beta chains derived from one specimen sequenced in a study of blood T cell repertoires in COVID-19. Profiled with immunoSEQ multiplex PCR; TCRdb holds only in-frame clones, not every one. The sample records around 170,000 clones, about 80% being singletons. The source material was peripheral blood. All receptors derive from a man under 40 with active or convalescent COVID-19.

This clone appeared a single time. CDR3 sequence: CASTGEANEKLFF. CDR3 nucleotides: TGTGCCAGCACGGGTGAGGCTAATGAAAAACTGTTTTTT. The chain is built from TRBV7-9 and TRBJ1-4, with D hard to call. The CDR3 sequence is 13 residues long. Germline V CDR1 and CDR2: SEHNR, FQNEAQ (reference sequence). Trimming shortened V by 7 bases and J by 3 bases, and 9 bases separated the two germline ends.

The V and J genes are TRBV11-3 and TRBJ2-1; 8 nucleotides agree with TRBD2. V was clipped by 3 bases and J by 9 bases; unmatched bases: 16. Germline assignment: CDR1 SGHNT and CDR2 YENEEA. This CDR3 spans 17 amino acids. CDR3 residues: CASSFRPGTSFKGEQFF. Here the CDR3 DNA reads TGTGCCAGCAGCTTCCGGCCGGGGACTAGTTTTAAGGGTGAGCAGTTCTTC.

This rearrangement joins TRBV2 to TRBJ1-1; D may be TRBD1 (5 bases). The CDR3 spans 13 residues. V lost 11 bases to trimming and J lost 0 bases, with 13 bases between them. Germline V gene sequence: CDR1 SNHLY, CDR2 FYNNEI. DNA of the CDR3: TGTGCCTGTGGCAGGGAAATGAACACTGAAGCTTTCTTT. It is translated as CACGREMNTEAFF.

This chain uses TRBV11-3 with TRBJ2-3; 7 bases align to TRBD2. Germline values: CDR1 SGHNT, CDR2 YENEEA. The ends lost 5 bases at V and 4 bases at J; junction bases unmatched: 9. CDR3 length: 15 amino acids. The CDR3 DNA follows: TGTGCCAGCAGCCCGAGCGGGACTCTCGCAGATACGCAGTATTTT. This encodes CASSPSGTLADTQYF.

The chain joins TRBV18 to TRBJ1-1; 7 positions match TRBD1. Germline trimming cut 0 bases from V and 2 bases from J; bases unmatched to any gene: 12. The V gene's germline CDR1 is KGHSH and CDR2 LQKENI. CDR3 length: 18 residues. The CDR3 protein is CASSPPVGGGALNTEAFF. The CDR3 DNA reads TGTGCCAGCTCACCACCCGTTGGAGGGGGCGCACTTAACACTGAAGCTTTCTTT. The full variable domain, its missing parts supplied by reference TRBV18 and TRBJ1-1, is NAGVMQNPRHLVRRRGQEARLRCSPMKGHSHVYWYRQLPEEGLKFMVYLQKENIIDESGMPKERFSAEFPKEGPSILRIQQVVRGDSAAYFCASSPPVGGGALNTEAFFGQGTRLTVV.